This T cell receptor (beta chain) was sequenced during a study of blood T cell repertoires in COVID-19. Germline V gene lookup returns CDR1 MGHRA and CDR2 YSYEKL. This CDR3 contains 15 residues. The germline V and J ends were trimmed by 3 bases and 2 bases, with 11 bases remaining between them. Source study methods: From reference gene primer amplification, estimates of nucleated cell counts were derived. Repertoires were generated with immunoSEQ multiplex PCR, while TCRdb's copy carries only in-frame clones and drops some. D and trimming come from the DNA, and the V and J calls and clone size come from that table. The sample carries some 210,000 clones, approximately 90% recorded once.

The receptor was isolated from a man in his 60s with COVID-19, enrolled during active disease. This chain joins TRBV4-1 and TRBJ2-1; tentative D call: TRBD2 (6 bases). The sample comprised peripheral blood. CDR3 region: CASSHDGGTYNEQFF. The CDR3 region has the DNA TGCGCCAGCAGCCACGATGGCGGGACCTACAATGAGCAGTTCTTC.